Described below is a single TCR beta chain sequence and its context. The record originates from a study of blood T cell repertoires in COVID-19. Study context: T cells, B-cell-depleted T cells, or PBMCs supplied cDNA or gDNA.

CDR3 length: 15 amino acids. Deletions cut 0 bases from V and 5 bases from J, with 13 bases between. Germline V lookup: CDR1 LNHDA, CDR2 SQIVND (reference sequence). TCRdb's table, derived via immunoSEQ multiplex PCR, lists solely in-frame clones and lacks some. In the table there are approximately 170,000 clones, approximately 84% of which are singletons. This TCR came from a woman aged 25 to 45 who had recovered from COVID-19. V is TRBV19 and J is TRBJ1-1; possible D gene TRBD1, 6 bases. Sample: PBMCs or T cells enriched from blood (not recorded which). The CDR3 coding sequence is TGTGCCAGTAGTATAGATGAAGAGGGGGGGACTGAAGCTTTCTTT. This translates into CASSIDEEGGTEAFF.